The T cell receptor (beta chain) described here comes from a study of blood T cells in healthy people across ages. V shed 3 bases and J 6 bases; nucleotides not matched to a gene: 0. The CDR3 spans 12 residues. General study points: The fall in TCR beta diversity per million T cells was roughly linear with age. Total diversity from one million sequenced T cells was likely underestimated. Expanded clonotype shifts may have been confounded, as the donors had an unknown CMV status.

This clonotype has a count of ten or more. The target antigen is unknown. Through a sample-barcoded 5' primer and a J-beta primer mix, a second PCR was run for roughly 6 to 12 cycles. Each of the cDNA molecules was tagged by a template-switch adaptor with 12 random nucleotides. TCRdb processed the 5' RACE reads anew with MiXCR; each CDR3 protein has one entry. Among just over 1 million distinct CDR3 sequences listed, around 45% were seen once. V gene TRBV12-3 or TRBV12-4 combines with J gene TRBJ2-7, with 9 bases aligning to TRBD1. This receptor was taken from a woman aged 60-75 years in good health. Sequencing was carried out using blood. The CDR3 protein is CASSLDRGEQYF. The DNA for the CDR3 is TGTGCCAGCAGTTTGGACAGGGGCGAGCAGTACTTC.